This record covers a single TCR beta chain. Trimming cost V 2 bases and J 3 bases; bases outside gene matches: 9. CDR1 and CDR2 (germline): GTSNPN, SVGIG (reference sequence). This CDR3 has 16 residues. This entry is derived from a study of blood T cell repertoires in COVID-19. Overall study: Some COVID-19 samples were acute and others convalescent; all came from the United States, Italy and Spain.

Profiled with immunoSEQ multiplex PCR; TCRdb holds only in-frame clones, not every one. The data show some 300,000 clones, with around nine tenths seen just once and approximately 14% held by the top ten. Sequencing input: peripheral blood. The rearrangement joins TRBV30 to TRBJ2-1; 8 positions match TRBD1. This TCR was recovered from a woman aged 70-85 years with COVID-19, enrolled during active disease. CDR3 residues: CAWSPFGGQGYNEQFF. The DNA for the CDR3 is TGTGCCTGGAGTCCATTTGGTGGACAGGGCTACAATGAGCAGTTCTTC. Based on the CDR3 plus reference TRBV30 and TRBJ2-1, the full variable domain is SQTIHQWPATLVQPVGSPLSLECTVEGTSNPNLYWYRQAAGRGLQLLFYSVGIGQISSEVPQNLSASRPQDRQFILSSKKLLLSDSGFYLCAWSPFGGQGYNEQFFGPGTRLTVL.